This T cell receptor beta chain came from a study of blood T cell repertoires in COVID-19. Study-level information: Samples came from the United States, Italy and Spain, spanning acute and convalescent COVID-19. The analysed material was cDNA or gDNA that came from T cells, B-cell-depleted T cells, or PBMCs.

There are many counts of this clone. Per the authors' pipeline: Reference gene primer amplification gave nucleated cell count estimates. The protocol was immunoSEQ multiplex PCR, while the TCRdb copy is restricted to in-frame clones and leaves out a portion. V, J and clone size derive from that table, while D and trimming were established from the DNA sequence. This table has about 170,000 clones, around 81% appearing once. The V gene end was trimmed by 7 bases and the J gene end by 2 bases; junction bases not matched to a gene: 11. This CDR3 is 17 amino acids long. Per germline, CDR1 MDHEN and CDR2 SYDVKM.

Source material: peripheral blood. This chain connects TRBV28 to TRBJ2-1, with 10 bases aligning to TRBD2. This receptor was taken from a man in his 70s with active or convalescent COVID-19. The CDR3 loop reads CASTAAGTSEAYNEQFF. DNA for the CDR3: TGTGCCAGCACCGCCGCCGGGACTAGCGAGGCCTACAATGAGCAGTTCTTC.